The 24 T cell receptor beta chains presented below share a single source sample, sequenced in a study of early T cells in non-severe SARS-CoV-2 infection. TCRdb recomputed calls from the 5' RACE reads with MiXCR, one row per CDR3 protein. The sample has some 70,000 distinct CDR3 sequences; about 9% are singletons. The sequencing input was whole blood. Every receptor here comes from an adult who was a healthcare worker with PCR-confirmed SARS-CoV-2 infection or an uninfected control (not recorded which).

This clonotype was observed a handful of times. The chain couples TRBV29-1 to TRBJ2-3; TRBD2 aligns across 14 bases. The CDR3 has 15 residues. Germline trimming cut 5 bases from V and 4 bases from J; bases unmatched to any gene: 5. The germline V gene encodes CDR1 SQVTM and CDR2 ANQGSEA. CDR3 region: CSVTGLAGGSDTQYF. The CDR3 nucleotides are TGCAGCGTTACCGGACTAGCGGGAGGCTCAGATACGCAGTATTTT.

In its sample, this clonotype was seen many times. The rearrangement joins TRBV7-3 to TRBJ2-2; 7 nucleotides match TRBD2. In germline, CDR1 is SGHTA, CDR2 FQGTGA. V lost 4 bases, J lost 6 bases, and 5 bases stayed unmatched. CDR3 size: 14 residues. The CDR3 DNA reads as TGTGCCAGCAGCTCGGGACTACACTCCGGGGAGCTGTTTTTT. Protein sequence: CASSSGLHSGELFF.

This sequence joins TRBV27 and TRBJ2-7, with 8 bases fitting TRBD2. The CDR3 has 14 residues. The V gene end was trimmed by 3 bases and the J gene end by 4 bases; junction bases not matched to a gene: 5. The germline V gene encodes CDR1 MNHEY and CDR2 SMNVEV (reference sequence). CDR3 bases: TGTGCCAGCAGTTTCCAGCGGGGGAGATACGAGCAGTACTTC. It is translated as CASSFQRGRYEQYF.

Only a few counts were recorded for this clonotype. The CDR3 spells CASSVSGRANTGELFF. CDR3 sequence (DNA): TGTGCCAGCAGCGTTAGCGGGAGGGCCAACACCGGGGAGCTGTTTTTT. The genes are TRBV7-9 and TRBJ2-2, with 11 positions matching TRBD2. Germline lookup yields CDR1 SEHNR and CDR2 FQNEAQ (reference sequence). The junction had 4 bases not matched to a gene; V was cut back by 5 bases and J by 2 bases. The CDR3 loop spans 16 amino acids.

CDR3 sequence (DNA): TGTGCCAGCAGCTTCTCGAAAGGGGAGCTGTTTTTT. As protein: CASSFSKGELFF. This chain links TRBV7-9 with TRBJ2-2, with no clear D. CDR3 length: 12 residues. The V gene lost 3 bases and the J gene lost 8 bases, with 7 bases spanning the gap. Per germline, CDR1 SEHNR and CDR2 FQNEAQ (reference sequence).

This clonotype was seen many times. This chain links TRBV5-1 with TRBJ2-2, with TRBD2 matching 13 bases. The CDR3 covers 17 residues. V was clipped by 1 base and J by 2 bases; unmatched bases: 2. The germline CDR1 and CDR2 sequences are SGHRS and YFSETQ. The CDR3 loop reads CASSLRTSGSNTGELFF. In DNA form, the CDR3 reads TGCGCCAGCAGCTTGCGGACTAGCGGGAGTAACACCGGGGAGCTGTTTTTT.

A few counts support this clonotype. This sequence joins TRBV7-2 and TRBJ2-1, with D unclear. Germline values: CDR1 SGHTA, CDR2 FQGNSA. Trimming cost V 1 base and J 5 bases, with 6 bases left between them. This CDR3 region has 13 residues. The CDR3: CASSLDTHNEQFF. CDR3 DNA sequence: TGTGCCAGCAGCTTAGACACACACAATGAGCAGTTCTTC.

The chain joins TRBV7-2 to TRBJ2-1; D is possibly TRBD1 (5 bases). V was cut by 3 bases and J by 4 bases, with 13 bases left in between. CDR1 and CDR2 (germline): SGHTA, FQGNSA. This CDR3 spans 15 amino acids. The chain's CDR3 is CASSLLLGRYNEQFF. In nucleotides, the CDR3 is TGTGCCAGCAGCTTGTTGTTGGGGCGGTACAATGAGCAGTTCTTC.

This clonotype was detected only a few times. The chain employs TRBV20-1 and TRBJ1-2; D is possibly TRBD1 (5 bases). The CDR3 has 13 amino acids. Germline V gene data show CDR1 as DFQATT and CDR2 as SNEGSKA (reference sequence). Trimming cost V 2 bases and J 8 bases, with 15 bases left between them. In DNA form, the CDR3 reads TGCAGTGCTAGATTGCGGGGCCTTATGGGCTACACCTTC. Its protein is CSARLRGLMGYTF.

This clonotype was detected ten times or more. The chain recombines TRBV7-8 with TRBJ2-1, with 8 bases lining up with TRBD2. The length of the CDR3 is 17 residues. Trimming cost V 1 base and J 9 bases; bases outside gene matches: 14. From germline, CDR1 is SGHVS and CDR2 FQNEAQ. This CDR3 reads CASSLVRTSSRVGEQFF. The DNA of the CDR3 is TGTGCCAGCAGCTTAGTCAGGACTAGCTCGAGGGTCGGTGAGCAGTTCTTC.

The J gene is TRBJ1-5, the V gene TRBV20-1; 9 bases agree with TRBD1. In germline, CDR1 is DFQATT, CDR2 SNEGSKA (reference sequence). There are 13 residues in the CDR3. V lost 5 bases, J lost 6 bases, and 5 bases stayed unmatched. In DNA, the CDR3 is TGCAGTGCTGCACAGGGGGCCGCTCAGCCCCAGCATTTT. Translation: CSAAQGAAQPQHF.

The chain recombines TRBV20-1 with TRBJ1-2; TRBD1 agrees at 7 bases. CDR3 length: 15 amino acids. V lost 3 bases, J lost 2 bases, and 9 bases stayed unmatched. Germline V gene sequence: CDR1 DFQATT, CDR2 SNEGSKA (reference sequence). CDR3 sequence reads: CSASGPTGSNYGYTF. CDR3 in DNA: TGCAGTGCTAGTGGGCCGACAGGGTCCAACTATGGCTACACCTTC.

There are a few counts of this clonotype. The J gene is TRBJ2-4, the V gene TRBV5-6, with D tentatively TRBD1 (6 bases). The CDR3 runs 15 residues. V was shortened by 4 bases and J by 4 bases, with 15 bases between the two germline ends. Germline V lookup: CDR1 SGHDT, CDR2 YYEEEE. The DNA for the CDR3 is TGTGCCAGCAGCGGGGGTCAGGGACATAAAAACATTCAGTACTTC. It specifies CASSGGQGHKNIQYF.

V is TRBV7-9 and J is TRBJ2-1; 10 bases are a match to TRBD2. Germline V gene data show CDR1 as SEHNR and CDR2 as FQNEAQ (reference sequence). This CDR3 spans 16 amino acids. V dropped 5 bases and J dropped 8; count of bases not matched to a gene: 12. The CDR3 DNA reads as TGTGCCAGCAGCCCCGATCGGAGCGGGAGGGTAGATGAGCAGTTCTTC. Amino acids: CASSPDRSGRVDEQFF.

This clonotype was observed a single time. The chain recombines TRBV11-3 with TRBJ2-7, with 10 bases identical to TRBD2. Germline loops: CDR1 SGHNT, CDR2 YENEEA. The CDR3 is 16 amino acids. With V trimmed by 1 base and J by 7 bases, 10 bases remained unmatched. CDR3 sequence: CASSLASGRAMGEQYF. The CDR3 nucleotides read TGTGCCAGCAGCTTAGCCAGCGGGAGGGCCATGGGAGAGCAGTACTTC.

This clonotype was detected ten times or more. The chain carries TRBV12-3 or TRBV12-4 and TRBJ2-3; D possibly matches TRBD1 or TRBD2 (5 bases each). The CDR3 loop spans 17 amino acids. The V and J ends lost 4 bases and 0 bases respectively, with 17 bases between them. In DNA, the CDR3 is TGTGCCAGCAGTTCCCGACCGGGACGGTCTAGCACAGATACGCAGTATTTT. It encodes CASSSRPGRSSTDTQYF.

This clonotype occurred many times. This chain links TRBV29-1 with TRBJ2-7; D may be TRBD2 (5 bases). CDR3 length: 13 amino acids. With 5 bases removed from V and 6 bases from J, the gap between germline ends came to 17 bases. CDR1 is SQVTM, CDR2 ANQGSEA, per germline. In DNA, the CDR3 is TGCAGCGTTTCCCAACGGGGTCCCTCCGAGCAGTACTTC. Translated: CSVSQRGPSEQYF.

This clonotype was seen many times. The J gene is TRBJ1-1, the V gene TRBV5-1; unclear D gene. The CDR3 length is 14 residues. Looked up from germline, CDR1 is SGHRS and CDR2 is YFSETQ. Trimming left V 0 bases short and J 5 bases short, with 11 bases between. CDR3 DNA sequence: TGCGCCAGCAGCTTGGACGAATTCGGGACTGAAGCTTTCTTT. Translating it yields CASSLDEFGTEAFF.

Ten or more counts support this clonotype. The chain's CDR3 is CASSAGRYNEQFF. The CDR3 bases are TGTGCCAGCAGTGCGGGGCGCTACAATGAGCAGTTCTTC. The chain is built from TRBV2 and TRBJ2-1; D assignment may be TRBD1 or TRBD2 (5 bases each). There are 13 residues in the CDR3. Per germline, CDR1 SNHLY and CDR2 FYNNEI. Trimming left V 4 bases short and J 3 bases short, with 7 bases between. Full variable domain (missing parts from reference TRBV2 and TRBJ2-1): EPEVTQTPSHQVTQMGQEVILRCVPISNHLYFYWYRQILGQKVEFLVSFYNNEISEKSEIFDDQFSVERPDGSNFTLKIRSTKLEDSAMYFCASSAGRYNEQFFGPGTRLTVL.

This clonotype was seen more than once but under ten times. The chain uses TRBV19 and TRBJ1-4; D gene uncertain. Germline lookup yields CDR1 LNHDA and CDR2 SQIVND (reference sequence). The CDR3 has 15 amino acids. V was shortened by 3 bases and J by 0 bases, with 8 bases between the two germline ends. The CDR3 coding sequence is TGTGCCAGTAGTATGCTTTCTGCAACTAATGAAAAACTGTTTTTT. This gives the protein CASSMLSATNEKLFF.

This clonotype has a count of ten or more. The CDR3 DNA is TGTGCCAGCAGCCAAGAGAAGGGATTCTATAATTCACCCCTCCACTTT. Translation gives CASSQEKGFYNSPLHF. V gene TRBV14 combines with J gene TRBJ1-6; D is undetermined. Germline CDR1 is SGHDN and CDR2 is FVKESK. V was pared by 0 bases and J by 3 bases, with 9 bases between. The CDR3 contains 16 residues. The full variable domain, in which reference TRBV14 and TRBJ1-6 provide the parts outside the CDR3, is EAGVTQFPSHSVIEKGQTVTLRCDPISGHDNLYWYRRVMGKEIKFLLHFVKESKQDESGMPNNRFLAERTGGTYSTLKVQPAELEDSGVYFCASSQEKGFYNSPLHFGNGTRLTVT.

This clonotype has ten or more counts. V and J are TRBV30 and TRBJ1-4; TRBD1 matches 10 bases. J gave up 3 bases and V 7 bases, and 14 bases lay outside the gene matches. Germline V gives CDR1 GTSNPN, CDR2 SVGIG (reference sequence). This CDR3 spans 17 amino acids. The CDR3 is CAFLPGTGAGANEKLFF. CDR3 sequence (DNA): TGTGCCTTCCTACCCGGGACAGGGGCCGGGGCTAATGAAAAACTGTTTTTT.

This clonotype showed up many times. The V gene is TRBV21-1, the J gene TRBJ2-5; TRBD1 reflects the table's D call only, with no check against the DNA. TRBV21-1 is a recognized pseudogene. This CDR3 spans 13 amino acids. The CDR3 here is CASEGRVKETQYF. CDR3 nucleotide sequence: TGTGCCAGCGAAGGCAGGGTAAAAGAGACCCAGTACTTC.

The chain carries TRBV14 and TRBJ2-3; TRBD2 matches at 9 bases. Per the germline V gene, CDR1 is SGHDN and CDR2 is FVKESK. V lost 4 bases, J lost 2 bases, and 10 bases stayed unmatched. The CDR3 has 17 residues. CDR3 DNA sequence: TGTGCCAGCAGCCTACAAACGACTAGCGGAAACACAGATACGCAGTATTTT. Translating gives CASSLQTTSGNTDTQYF.